The 22 T cell receptor beta chains presented below share a single source sample, sequenced in a study of T cells in localized non-small cell lung cancer. TCRdb's table, derived via immunoSEQ multiplex PCR, lists solely in-frame clones and lacks some. The table has about 24,000 clones, more than 85% seen once. The sample consisted of peripheral blood, taken before any cancer treatment. These receptors originate from a male donor older than 55 with stage I squamous cell lung carcinoma.

The gene calls are TRBV11-2 and TRBJ2-7; D is unresolved. The V and J ends lost 1 base and 11 bases respectively, with 12 bases between them. The CDR3 contains 12 residues. Germline V gene data show CDR1 as SGHAT and CDR2 as FQNNGV. In DNA form, the CDR3 reads TGTGCCAGCAGCTTAGCTGGCAGTCTGGAGTACTTC. Its translation: CASSLAGSLEYF. The full variable domain, in which reference TRBV11-2 and TRBJ2-7 provide the parts outside the CDR3, is EAGVAQSPRYKIIEKRQSVAFWCNPISGHATLYWYQQILGQGPKLLIQFQNNGVVDDSQLPKDRFSAERLKGVDSTLKIQPAKLEDSAVYLCASSLAGSLEYFGPGTRLTVT.

This chain uses TRBV19 with TRBJ2-5; 9 nucleotides align to TRBD2. The CDR3 totals 16 residues. The V gene's germline CDR1 is LNHDA and CDR2 SQIVND (reference sequence). V shed 4 bases and J 4 bases; nucleotides not matched to a gene: 10. In DNA form, the CDR3 reads TGTGCCAGTAGTAAATTGGGACTAGCCTTGGGAGAGACCCAGTACTTC. Its protein is CASSKLGLALGETQYF.

The rearrangement uses TRBV11-2 and TRBJ1-1; the D is unclear. V shed 2 bases and J shed 2 bases, with 9 bases lying between them. This CDR3 is 14 amino acids long. Germline V gives CDR1 SGHAT, CDR2 FQNNGV. As DNA, the CDR3 is TGTGCCAGCAGCTTACAATTAGCAAACACTGAAGCTTTCTTT. Protein product: CASSLQLANTEAFF. Full variable domain (rest looked up from reference TRBV11-2 and TRBJ1-1): EAGVAQSPRYKIIEKRQSVAFWCNPISGHATLYWYQQILGQGPKLLIQFQNNGVVDDSQLPKDRFSAERLKGVDSTLKIQPAKLEDSAVYLCASSLQLANTEAFFGQGTRLTVV.

The J gene is TRBJ2-1, the V gene TRBV9; D might be TRBD1 (5 bases). CDR1 SGDLS and CDR2 YYNGEE come from the germline V gene. Trimming left V 0 bases short and J 8 bases short, with 9 bases between. The CDR3 covers 13 residues. The CDR3 nucleotides are TGTGCCAGCAGCGTAGAAGCAGGGCATGAGCAGTTCTTC. It specifies CASSVEAGHEQFF. The full variable domain, its missing parts supplied by reference TRBV9 and TRBJ2-1, is DSGVTQTPKHLITATGQRVTLRCSPRSGDLSVYWYQQSLDQGLQFLIQYYNGEERAKGNILERFSAQQFPDLHSELNLSSLELGDSALYFCASSVEAGHEQFFGPGTRLTVL.

The chain has TRBV19 and TRBJ1-2; possibly TRBD1 for D (5 bases). From germline, CDR1 is LNHDA and CDR2 SQIVND (reference sequence). V lost 4 bases and J 3 bases, leaving 12 bases between the germline ends. This CDR3 is built from 14 residues. CDR3 residues: CASSTQGMDYGYTF. Here the CDR3 DNA reads TGTGCCAGTAGTACCCAGGGAATGGACTATGGCTACACCTTC. The full variable domain, in which reference TRBV19 and TRBJ1-2 provide the parts outside the CDR3, is DGGITQSPKYLFRKEGQNVTLSCEQNLNHDAMYWYRQDPGQGLRLIYYSQIVNDFQKGDIAEGYSVSREKKESFPLTVTSAQKNPTAFYLCASSTQGMDYGYTFGSGTRLTVV.

This clone appeared once. The chain links TRBV18 to TRBJ2-3, with no clear D. V was trimmed by 4 bases and J by 0 bases, leaving 5 bases between them. This CDR3 has 13 amino acids. Germline loops: CDR1 KGHSH, CDR2 LQKENI. CDR3 amino acids: CASSQASTDTQYF. The CDR3 DNA is TGTGCCAGCTCACAAGCGAGCACAGATACGCAGTATTTT.

The chain links TRBV14 to TRBJ2-1; 14 positions match TRBD2. The CDR3 covers 18 residues. Germline CDR1 SGHDN, CDR2 FVKESK. V lost 0 bases and J lost 3; bases outside the gene matches: 4. The CDR3 region has the DNA TGTGCCAGCAGCCAAGAGGGACTAGCGGGGGTTCACTACAATGAGCAGTTCTTC. Its translation is CASSQEGLAGVHYNEQFF.

The chain links TRBV6-5 to TRBJ1-1; 7 positions match TRBD1. CDR3 length equals 14 residues. Germline V gene sequence: CDR1 MNHEY, CDR2 SVGAGI. With V trimmed by 5 bases and J by 4 bases, 7 bases remained unmatched. CDR3 DNA sequence: TGTGCCAGCAGTGGAACAGGGGCGGGCACTGAAGCTTTCTTT. It translates to CASSGTGAGTEAFF.

CDR3 loop: CASSLGTGEGGYTF. The CDR3 DNA sequence: TGCGCCAGCAGCTTAGGGACAGGGGAAGGCGGCTACACCTTC. This chain links TRBV5-1 with TRBJ1-2, with 10 bases aligning to TRBD1. Germline trimming cut 2 bases from V and 8 bases from J; bases unmatched to any gene: 6. Germline V lookup: CDR1 SGHRS, CDR2 YFSETQ. This CDR3 region has 14 residues.

The chain links TRBV4-3 to TRBJ1-1; D is unresolved. V lost 1 base, J lost 0 bases, and 12 bases lay in between. The CDR3 length is 16 residues. Germline V lookup: CDR1 LGHNA, CDR2 YSLEER. This chain's CDR3 is CASSQVLGYMNTEAFF. DNA of the CDR3: TGCGCCAGCAGCCAAGTGTTAGGATACATGAACACTGAAGCTTTCTTT.

This clone was observed a few times. The chain couples TRBV5-1 to TRBJ2-2; the D gene could be TRBD1 or TRBD2 (6 bases each). Germline loops: CDR1 SGHRS, CDR2 YFSETQ. The CDR3 runs to 15 residues. The germline V and J ends were trimmed by 4 bases and 2 bases, with 12 bases remaining between them. The CDR3 region is CASSRGESNTGELFF. In DNA form, the CDR3 reads TGCGCCAGCAGCAGGGGGGAATCCAACACCGGGGAGCTGTTTTTT.

The chain links TRBV9 to TRBJ1-2, with D tentatively TRBD1 (5 bases). Per germline, CDR1 SGDLS and CDR2 YYNGEE. Deletions cut 6 bases from V and 4 bases from J, with 16 bases between. CDR3 size: 14 residues. The CDR3 region is CASIPGTGGYGYTF. DNA for the CDR3: TGTGCCAGCATCCCGGGGACCGGTGGCTATGGCTACACCTTC. The full variable domain, with the rest looked up from reference TRBV9 and TRBJ1-2, is DSGVTQTPKHLITATGQRVTLRCSPRSGDLSVYWYQQSLDQGLQFLIQYYNGEERAKGNILERFSAQQFPDLHSELNLSSLELGDSALYFCASIPGTGGYGYTFGSGTRLTVV.

This chain links TRBV2 with TRBJ2-5; no definite D call. CDR1 is SNHLY, CDR2 FYNNEI, per germline. The V and J ends lost 5 bases and 5 bases respectively, with 6 bases between them. The CDR3 has 11 residues. CDR3 DNA sequence: TGTGCCAGCAGTTTAAGGGAGACCCAGTACTTC. It encodes CASSLRETQYF. Looking up the rest from reference TRBV2 and TRBJ2-5 gives the full variable domain: EPEVTQTPSHQVTQMGQEVILRCVPISNHLYFYWYRQILGQKVEFLVSFYNNEISEKSEIFDDQFSVERPDGSNFTLKIRSTKLEDSAMYFCASSLRETQYFGPGTRLLVL.

This sequence joins TRBV9 and TRBJ2-3; D is perhaps TRBD1 (5 bases). The CDR3 contains 14 residues. Trimming pared 0 bases from V and 1 base from J, leaving 6 bases between. Germline V gene lookup returns CDR1 SGDLS and CDR2 YYNGEE. CDR3 protein: CASSVEGRTDTQYF. The DNA of the CDR3 is TGTGCCAGCAGCGTAGAGGGGCGCACAGATACGCAGTATTTT. Full variable domain (rest looked up from reference TRBV9 and TRBJ2-3): DSGVTQTPKHLITATGQRVTLRCSPRSGDLSVYWYQQSLDQGLQFLIQYYNGEERAKGNILERFSAQQFPDLHSELNLSSLELGDSALYFCASSVEGRTDTQYFGPGTRLTVL.

There are a few counts of this clone. V is TRBV15 and J is TRBJ1-5; D gene unclear. CDR3 length: 16 amino acids. CDR1 and CDR2 (germline): LNHNV, YYDKDF (reference sequence). V was pared by 0 bases and J by 3 bases, with 12 bases between. The CDR3, as DNA: TGTGCCACCAGCAGAGATGGAAGAGCGAACAATCAGCCCCAGCATTTT. Translated: CATSRDGRANNQPQHF.

The V gene is TRBV18, the J gene TRBJ2-7, with D hard to call. The CDR3 length is 13 residues. Per germline, CDR1 KGHSH and CDR2 LQKENI. The V gene lost 6 bases and the J gene lost 0 bases, with 9 bases spanning the gap. The CDR3 spells CASSAGSSYEQYF. DNA for the CDR3: TGTGCCAGCTCCGCCGGGTCCTCCTACGAGCAGTACTTC.

The chain recombines TRBV7-2 with TRBJ2-1; the D call may be TRBD1 or TRBD2 (6 bases each). Germline V gives CDR1 SGHTA, CDR2 FQGNSA. V lost 5 bases to trimming and J lost 10 bases, with 15 bases between them. This CDR3 contains 13 residues. The CDR3 DNA is TGTGCCAGCAGCCCACAGGGCCGGGAGGAGCAGTTCTTC. This encodes CASSPQGREEQFF.

J is TRBJ2-2 and V is TRBV2; 8 nucleotides align to TRBD2. Looked up from germline, CDR1 is SNHLY and CDR2 is FYNNEI. The CDR3 covers 15 residues. V shed 6 bases, J shed 7 bases, and the junction held 10 bases outside the gene matches. For the CDR3, the DNA is TGTGCCAGCAGGAAGAGCGGGAGTAGTGTCGGGGAGCTGTTTTTT. Protein product: CASRKSGSSVGELFF. The entire variable domain, with the rest obtained from reference TRBV2 and TRBJ2-2, is as follows: EPEVTQTPSHQVTQMGQEVILRCVPISNHLYFYWYRQILGQKVEFLVSFYNNEISEKSEIFDDQFSVERPDGSNFTLKIRSTKLEDSAMYFCASRKSGSSVGELFFGEGSRLTVL.

The sample holds a few counts of this clone. V is TRBV5-4 and J is TRBJ1-1; D perhaps matches TRBD1 (5 bases). Looked up from germline, CDR1 is SGHNT and CDR2 is YYREEE (reference sequence). The CDR3 is 16 residues long. V was shortened by 6 bases and J by 0 bases, with 18 bases between the two germline ends. The CDR3 loop reads CASTKGAEIMNTEAFF. In DNA, the CDR3 is TGTGCCAGCACCAAAGGGGCGGAAATCATGAACACTGAAGCTTTCTTT.

The chain carries TRBV5-1 and TRBJ2-3, with D unclear. Germline V gives CDR1 SGHRS, CDR2 YFSETQ. V lost 0 bases, J lost 1 base, and 12 bases lay in between. This CDR3 has 16 residues. The CDR3 region has the DNA TGCGCCAGCAGCTTGGATCTAGTCGTGGGCACAGATACGCAGTATTTT. Translation: CASSLDLVVGTDTQYF.

Only one count was recorded for this clone. This chain connects TRBV5-1 to TRBJ2-3; the D gene is possibly TRBD1 (5 bases). Germline V lookup: CDR1 SGHRS, CDR2 YFSETQ. The CDR3 loop spans 14 amino acids. Trimming cost V 2 bases and J 0 bases, with 7 bases left between them. The CDR3 DNA reads TGCGCCAGCAGCTTCCAGGGTAGCACAGATACGCAGTATTTT. Its protein is CASSFQGSTDTQYF.

The gene calls are TRBV6-5 and TRBJ1-6; D is uncertain. The V gene lost 6 bases and the J gene lost 7 bases, with 7 bases spanning the gap. The germline V gene encodes CDR1 MNHEY and CDR2 SVGAGI. CDR3 size: 12 residues. The CDR3 region has the DNA TGTGCCAGCAGCGCCCCCAATTCACCCCTCCACTTT. Protein product: CASSAPNSPLHF.